This T cell receptor beta chain was sequenced in a study of T cell clones after liver transplantation. Germline lookup yields CDR1 MDHEN and CDR2 SYDVKM. There are 19 residues in the CDR3. Trimming stripped 6 bases from V and 0 bases from J, with 23 bases between. Using immunoSEQ multiplex PCR, the repertoire was profiled, and TCRdb retains in-frame clones only, with some absent. The table has roughly 80,000 clones, around four fifths seen once. This clonotype was obtained from a human patient who received a liver transplant. Among the T cells, some may be from the graft donor. V usage is TRBV28 and J usage is TRBJ2-2, with D perhaps matching TRBD1 or TRBD2 (5 bases each). The specimen comprised CD4+ T cells from blood, sampled at the 22-month timepoint. In nucleotides, the CDR3 is TGTGCCAGCAGGAGCCGTCTAGGGACCCCAAACACGAACACCGGGGAGCTGTTTTTT. Translation: CASRSRLGTPNTNTGELFF.